What follows are 9 T cell receptor beta chains derived from one specimen sequenced in a study of cytomegalovirus exposure and HLA in healthy donors. Both 60 Vbeta primers and 13 Jbeta primers went into the PCR. The data were produced by immunoSEQ multiplex PCR, yet TCRdb's version contains in-frame clones alone and is incomplete. The sample consists of around 200,000 clones, over 60% of them appearing once. The sequenced material came from PBMCs. The receptors derive from a woman between 50 and 59 years old in good health and CMV-seronegative.

This sequence joins TRBV9 and TRBJ2-3; D call uncertain. V lost 0 bases to trimming and J lost 0 bases, with 5 bases between them. Germline loops: CDR1 SGDLS, CDR2 YYNGEE. The CDR3 extends over 14 amino acids. CDR3 in amino acids: CASSVAGSTDTQYF. In nucleotides, the CDR3 is TGTGCCAGCAGCGTAGCCGGGAGCACAGATACGCAGTATTTT. The complete variable domain, with remaining parts taken from reference TRBV9 and TRBJ2-3, reads DSGVTQTPKHLITATGQRVTLRCSPRSGDLSVYWYQQSLDQGLQFLIQYYNGEERAKGNILERFSAQQFPDLHSELNLSSLELGDSALYFCASSVAGSTDTQYFGPGTRLTVL.

The chain recombines TRBV5-1 with TRBJ2-3; 12 nucleotides agree with TRBD2. CDR1 is SGHRS and CDR2 is YFSETQ in the germline V gene. Trimming removed 1 base from V and 6 bases from J; junction bases left unmatched: 9. The CDR3 has 17 amino acids. CDR3 in DNA: TGCGCCAGCAGCTTGTGGACTAGCGGGACCGGAGGGGATACGCAGTATTTT. This encodes CASSLWTSGTGGDTQYF.

The rearrangement links TRBV7-2 to TRBJ2-7; no firm D call. The CDR3 has 13 amino acids. Per germline, CDR1 SGHTA and CDR2 FQGNSA. Trimming shortened V by 1 base and J by 3 bases, and 7 bases separated the two germline ends. CDR3 sequence (DNA): TGTGCCAGCAGCTTAGAGTGGCTCTACGAGCAGTACTTC. It codes for CASSLEWLYEQYF.

V usage is TRBV19 and J usage is TRBJ1-6; TRBD1 matches 7 bases. Germline CDR1 reads LNHDA; CDR2 reads SQIVND (reference sequence). This CDR3 has 15 amino acids. V lost 6 bases to trimming and J lost 5 bases; unmatched junction nucleotides: 7. The CDR3 spells CASSHEGADNSPLHF. The DNA for the CDR3 is TGTGCCAGTAGCCATGAGGGGGCTGATAATTCACCCCTCCACTTT.

This clone showed up just a few times. J is TRBJ2-2 and V is TRBV6-5, with 10 positions matching TRBD1. The CDR3 is 14 amino acids. From germline, CDR1 is MNHEY and CDR2 SVGAGI. Trimming took 5 bases from V and 5 from J; bases not matched to a gene: 2. CDR3 sequence reads: CASSRDRGTGELFF. CDR3 DNA: TGTGCCAGCAGTAGGGACAGGGGAACCGGGGAGCTGTTTTTT.

The chain has TRBV7-2 and TRBJ2-2, with unresolved D. Germline V CDR1 and CDR2: SGHTA, FQGNSA. With 1 base removed from V and 3 bases from J, the gap between germline ends came to 9 bases. The CDR3 is 15 amino acids. The CDR3 region is CASSLVGTDTGELFF. Here the CDR3 DNA reads TGTGCCAGCAGCTTAGTGGGCACCGACACCGGGGAGCTGTTTTTT.

The rearrangement joins TRBV6-1 to TRBJ2-3, with a weak D call TRBD2 (5 bases). The CDR3 loop spans 16 amino acids. V was cut by 4 bases and J by 2 bases, with 16 bases left in between. Germline V gene data show CDR1 as MNHNS and CDR2 as SASEGT. The CDR3 protein is CASSGSLERITDTQYF. For the CDR3, the DNA is TGTGCCAGCAGTGGCTCCCTCGAGCGGATCACAGATACGCAGTATTTT.

The chain is built from TRBV29-1 and TRBJ2-2; no firm D call. This CDR3 spans 11 amino acids. Trimming removed 4 bases at V and 3 bases at J, with 3 bases between. The germline gives CDR1 SQVTM, CDR2 ANQGSEA. Written as DNA, the CDR3 is TGCAGCGTTGCTCACACCGGGGAGCTGTTTTTT. Translated: CSVAHTGELFF.

The genes are TRBV10-2 and TRBJ1-4; possible D gene TRBD1, 6 bases. V was trimmed by 3 bases and J by 8 bases, leaving 13 bases between them. CDR1 and CDR2 (germline): WSHSY, SAAADI. The length of the CDR3 is 14 residues. The CDR3 nucleotides read TGCGCCAGCAGTGAACAGGGCGCCGGGGAAAAACTGTTTTTT. Its translation: CASSEQGAGEKLFF.